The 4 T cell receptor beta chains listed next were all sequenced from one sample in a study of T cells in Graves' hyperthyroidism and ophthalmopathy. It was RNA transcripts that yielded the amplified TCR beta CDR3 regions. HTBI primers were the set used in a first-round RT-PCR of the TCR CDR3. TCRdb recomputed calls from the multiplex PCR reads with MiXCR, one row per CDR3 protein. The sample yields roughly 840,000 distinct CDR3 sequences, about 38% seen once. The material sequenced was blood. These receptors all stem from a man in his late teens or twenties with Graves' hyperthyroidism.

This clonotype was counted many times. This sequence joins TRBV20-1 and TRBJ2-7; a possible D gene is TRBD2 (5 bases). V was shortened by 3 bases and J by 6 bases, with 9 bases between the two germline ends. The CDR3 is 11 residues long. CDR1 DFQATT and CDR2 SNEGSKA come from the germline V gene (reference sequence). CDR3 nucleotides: TGCAGTGCTAGTGGCGGGCCCGAGCAGTACTTC. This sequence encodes CSASGGPEQYF.

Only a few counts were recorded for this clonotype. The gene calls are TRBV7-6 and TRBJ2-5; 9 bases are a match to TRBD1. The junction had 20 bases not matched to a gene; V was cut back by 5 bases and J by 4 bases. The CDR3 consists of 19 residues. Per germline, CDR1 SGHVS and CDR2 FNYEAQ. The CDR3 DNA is TGTGCCAGCAGCCTAGGGTCTGTGCGGGACAGGGAAGACCCAGAGACCCAGTACTTC. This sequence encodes CASSLGSVRDREDPETQYF.

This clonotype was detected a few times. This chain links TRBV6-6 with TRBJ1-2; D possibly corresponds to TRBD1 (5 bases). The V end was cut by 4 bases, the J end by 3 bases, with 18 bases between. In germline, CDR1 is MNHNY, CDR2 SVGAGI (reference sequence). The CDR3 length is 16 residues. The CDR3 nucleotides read TGTGCCAGCAGTTCGAGCGGGGAGGGGAAGGACTATGGCTACACCTTC. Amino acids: CASSSSGEGKDYGYTF.

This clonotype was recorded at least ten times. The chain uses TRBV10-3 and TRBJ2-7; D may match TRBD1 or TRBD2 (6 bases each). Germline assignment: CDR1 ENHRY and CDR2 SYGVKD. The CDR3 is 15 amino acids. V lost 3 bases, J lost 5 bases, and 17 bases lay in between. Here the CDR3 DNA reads TGTGCCATCAGTGATGGGGGGCGCGAAATCGACGAGCAGTACTTC. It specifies CAISDGGREIDEQYF.